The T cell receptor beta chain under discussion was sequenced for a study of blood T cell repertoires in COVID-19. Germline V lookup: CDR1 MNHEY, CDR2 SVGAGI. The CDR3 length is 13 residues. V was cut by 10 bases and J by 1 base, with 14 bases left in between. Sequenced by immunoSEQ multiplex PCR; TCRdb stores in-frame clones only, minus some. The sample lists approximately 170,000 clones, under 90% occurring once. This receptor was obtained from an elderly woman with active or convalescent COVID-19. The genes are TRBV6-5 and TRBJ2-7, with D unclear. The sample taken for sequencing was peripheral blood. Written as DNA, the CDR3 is TGTGCCATCCGAGACACTCGATCCTACGAGCAGTACTTC. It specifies CAIRDTRSYEQYF.